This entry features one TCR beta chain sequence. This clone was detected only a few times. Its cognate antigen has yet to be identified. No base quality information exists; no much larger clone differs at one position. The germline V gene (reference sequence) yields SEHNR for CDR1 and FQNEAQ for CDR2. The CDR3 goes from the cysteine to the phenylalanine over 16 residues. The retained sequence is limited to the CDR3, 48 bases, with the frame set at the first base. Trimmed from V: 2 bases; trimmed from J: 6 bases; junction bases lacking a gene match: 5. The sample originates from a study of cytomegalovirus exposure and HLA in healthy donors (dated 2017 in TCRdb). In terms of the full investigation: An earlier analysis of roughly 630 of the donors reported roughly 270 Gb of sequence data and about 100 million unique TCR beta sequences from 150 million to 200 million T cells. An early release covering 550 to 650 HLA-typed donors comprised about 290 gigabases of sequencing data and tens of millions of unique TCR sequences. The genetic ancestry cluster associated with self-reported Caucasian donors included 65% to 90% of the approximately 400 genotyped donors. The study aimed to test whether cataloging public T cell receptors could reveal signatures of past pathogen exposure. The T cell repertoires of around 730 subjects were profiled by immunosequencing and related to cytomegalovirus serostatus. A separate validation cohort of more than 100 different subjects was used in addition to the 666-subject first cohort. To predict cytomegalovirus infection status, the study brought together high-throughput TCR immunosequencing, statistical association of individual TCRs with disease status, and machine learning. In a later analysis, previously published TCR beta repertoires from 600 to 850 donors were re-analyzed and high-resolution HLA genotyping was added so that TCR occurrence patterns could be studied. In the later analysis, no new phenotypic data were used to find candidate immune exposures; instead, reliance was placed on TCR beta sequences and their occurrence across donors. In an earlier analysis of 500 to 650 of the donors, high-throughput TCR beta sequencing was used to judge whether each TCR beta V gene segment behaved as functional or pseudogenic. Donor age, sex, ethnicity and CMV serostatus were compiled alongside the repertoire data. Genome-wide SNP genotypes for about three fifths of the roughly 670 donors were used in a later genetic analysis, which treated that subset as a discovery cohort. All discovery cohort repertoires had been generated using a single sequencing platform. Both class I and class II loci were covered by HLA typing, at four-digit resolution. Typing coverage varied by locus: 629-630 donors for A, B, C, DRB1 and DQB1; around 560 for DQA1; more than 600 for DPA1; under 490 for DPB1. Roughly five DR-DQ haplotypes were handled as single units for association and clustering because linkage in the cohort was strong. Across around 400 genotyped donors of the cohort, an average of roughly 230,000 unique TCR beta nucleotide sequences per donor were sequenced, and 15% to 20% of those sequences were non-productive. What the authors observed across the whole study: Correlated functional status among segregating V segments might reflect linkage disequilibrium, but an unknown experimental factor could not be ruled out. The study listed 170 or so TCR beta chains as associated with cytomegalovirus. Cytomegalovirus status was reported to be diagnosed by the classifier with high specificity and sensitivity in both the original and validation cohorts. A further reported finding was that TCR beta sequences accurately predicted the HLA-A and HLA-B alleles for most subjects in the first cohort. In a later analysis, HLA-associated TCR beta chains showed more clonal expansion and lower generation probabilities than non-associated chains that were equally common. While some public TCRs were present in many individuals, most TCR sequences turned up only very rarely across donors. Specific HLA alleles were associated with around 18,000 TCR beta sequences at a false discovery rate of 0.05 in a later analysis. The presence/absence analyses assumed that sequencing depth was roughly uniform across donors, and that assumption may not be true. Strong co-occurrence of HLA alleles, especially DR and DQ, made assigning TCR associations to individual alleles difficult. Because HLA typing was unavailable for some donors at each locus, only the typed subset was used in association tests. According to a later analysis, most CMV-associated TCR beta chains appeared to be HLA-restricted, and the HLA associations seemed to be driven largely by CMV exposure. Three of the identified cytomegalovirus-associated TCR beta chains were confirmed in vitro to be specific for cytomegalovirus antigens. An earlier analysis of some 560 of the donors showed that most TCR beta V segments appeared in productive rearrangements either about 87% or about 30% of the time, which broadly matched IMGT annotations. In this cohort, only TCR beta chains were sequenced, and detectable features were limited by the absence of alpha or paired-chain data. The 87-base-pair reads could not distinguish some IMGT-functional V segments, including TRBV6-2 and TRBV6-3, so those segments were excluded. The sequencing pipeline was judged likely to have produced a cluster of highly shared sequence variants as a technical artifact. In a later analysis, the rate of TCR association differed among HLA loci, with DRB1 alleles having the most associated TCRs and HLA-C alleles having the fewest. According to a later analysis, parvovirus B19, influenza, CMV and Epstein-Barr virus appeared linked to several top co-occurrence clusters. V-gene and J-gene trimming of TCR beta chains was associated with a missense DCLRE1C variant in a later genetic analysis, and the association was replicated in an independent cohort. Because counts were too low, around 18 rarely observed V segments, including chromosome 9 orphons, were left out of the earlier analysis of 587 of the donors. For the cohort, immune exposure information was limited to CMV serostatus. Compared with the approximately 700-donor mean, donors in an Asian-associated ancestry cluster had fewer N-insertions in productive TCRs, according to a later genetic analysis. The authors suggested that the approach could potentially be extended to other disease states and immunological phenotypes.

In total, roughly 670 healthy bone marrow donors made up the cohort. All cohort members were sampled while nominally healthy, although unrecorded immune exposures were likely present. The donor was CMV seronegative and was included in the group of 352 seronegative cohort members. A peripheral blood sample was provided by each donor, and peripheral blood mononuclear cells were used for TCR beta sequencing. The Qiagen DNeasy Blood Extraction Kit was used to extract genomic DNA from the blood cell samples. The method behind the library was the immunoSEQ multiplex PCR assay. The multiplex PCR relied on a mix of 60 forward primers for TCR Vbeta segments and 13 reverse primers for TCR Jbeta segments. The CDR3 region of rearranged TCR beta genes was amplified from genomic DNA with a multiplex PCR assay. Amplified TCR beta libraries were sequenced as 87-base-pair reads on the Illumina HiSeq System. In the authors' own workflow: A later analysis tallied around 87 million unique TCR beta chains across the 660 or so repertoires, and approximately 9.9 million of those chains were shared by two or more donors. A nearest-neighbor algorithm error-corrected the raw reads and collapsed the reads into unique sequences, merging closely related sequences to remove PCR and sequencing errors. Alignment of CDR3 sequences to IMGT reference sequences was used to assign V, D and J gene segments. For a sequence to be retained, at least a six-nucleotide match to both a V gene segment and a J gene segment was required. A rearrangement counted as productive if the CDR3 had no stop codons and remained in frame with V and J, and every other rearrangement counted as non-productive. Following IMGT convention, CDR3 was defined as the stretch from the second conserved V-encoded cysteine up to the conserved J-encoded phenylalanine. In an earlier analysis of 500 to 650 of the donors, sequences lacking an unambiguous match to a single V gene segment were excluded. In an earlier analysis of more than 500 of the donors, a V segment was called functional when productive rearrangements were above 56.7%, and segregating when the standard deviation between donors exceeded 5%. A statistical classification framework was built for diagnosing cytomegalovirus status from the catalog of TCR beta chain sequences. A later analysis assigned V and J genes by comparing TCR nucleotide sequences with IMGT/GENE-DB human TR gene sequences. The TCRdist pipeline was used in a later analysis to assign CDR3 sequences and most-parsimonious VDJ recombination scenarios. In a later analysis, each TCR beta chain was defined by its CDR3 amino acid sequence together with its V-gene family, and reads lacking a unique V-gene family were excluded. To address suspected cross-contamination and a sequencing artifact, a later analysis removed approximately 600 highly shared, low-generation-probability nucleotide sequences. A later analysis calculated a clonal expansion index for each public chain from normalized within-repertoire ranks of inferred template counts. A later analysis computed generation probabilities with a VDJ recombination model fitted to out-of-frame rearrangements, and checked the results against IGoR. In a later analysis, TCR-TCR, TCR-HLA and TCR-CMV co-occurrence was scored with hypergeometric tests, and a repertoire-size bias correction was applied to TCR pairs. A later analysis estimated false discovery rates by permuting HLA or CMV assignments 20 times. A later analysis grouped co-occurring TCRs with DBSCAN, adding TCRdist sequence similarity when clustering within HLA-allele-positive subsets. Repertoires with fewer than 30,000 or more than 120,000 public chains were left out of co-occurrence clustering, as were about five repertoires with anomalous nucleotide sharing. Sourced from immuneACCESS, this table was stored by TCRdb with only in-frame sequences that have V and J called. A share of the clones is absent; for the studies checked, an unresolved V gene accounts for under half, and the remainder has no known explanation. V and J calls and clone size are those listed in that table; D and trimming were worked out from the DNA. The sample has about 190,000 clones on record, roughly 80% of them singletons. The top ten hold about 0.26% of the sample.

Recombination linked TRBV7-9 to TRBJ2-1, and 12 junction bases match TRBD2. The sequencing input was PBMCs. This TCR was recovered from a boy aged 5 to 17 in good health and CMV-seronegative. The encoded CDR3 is CASSLLAGGNGNEQFF. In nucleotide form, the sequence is TGTGCCAGCAGCTTACTAGCGGGAGGGAACGGCAATGAGCAGTTCTTC.